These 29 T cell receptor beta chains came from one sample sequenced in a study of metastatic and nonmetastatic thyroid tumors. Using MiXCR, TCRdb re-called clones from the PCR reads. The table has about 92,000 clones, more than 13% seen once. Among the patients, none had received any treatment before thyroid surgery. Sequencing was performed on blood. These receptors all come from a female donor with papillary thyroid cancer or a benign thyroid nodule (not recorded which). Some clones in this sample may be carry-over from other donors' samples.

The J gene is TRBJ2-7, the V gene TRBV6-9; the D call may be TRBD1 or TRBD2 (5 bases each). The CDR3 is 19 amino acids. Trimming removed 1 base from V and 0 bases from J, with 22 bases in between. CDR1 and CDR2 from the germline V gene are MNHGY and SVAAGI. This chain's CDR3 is CASSYLRLGVAGFSYEQYF. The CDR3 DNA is TGTGCCAGCAGTTATTTGCGACTGGGGGTAGCTGGATTCTCCTACGAGCAGTACTTC.

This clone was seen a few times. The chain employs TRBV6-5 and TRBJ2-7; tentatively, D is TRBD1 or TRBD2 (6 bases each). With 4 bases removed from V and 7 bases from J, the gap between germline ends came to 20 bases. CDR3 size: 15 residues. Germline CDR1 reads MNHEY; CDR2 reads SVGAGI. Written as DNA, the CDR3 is TGTGCCAGCAGTTCGGAGGGACACAAATCGGTGGAGCAGTACTTC. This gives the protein CASSSEGHKSVEQYF.

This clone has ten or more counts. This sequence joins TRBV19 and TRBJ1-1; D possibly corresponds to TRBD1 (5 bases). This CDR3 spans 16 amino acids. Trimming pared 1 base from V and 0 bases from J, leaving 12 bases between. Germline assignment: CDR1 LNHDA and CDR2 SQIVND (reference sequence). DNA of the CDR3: TGTGCCAGTAGTATAGGAAGGCAGGGATTGAACACTGAAGCTTTCTTT. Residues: CASSIGRQGLNTEAFF.

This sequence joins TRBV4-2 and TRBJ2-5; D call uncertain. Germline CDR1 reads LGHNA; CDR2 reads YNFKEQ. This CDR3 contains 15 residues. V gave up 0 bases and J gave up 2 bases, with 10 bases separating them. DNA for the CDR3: TGTGCCAGCAGCCAAGATCATCTAGTACAAGAGACCCAGTACTTC. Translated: CASSQDHLVQETQYF.

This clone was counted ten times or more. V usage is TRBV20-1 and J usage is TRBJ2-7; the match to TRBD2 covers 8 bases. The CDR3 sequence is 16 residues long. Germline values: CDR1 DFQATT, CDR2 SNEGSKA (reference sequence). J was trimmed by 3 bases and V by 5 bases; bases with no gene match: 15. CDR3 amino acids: CSAPPPPSGYRYEQYF. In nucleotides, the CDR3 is TGCAGTGCTCCCCCCCCCCCTAGCGGGTATCGCTACGAGCAGTACTTC.

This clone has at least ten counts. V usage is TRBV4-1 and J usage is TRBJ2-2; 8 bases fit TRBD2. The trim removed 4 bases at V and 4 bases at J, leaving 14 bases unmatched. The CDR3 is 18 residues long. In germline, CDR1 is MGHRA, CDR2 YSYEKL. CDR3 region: CASSLTEGQRGFTGELFF. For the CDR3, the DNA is TGCGCCAGCAGCCTCACTGAAGGTCAGCGGGGGTTCACCGGGGAGCTGTTTTTT.

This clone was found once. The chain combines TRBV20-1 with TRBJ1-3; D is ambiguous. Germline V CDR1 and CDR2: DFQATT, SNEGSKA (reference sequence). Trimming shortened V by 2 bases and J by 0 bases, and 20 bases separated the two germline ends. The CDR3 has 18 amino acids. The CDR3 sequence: CSARTEGIPASSGNTIYF. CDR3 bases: TGCAGTGCTAGAACGGAGGGAATACCTGCTAGCTCTGGAAACACCATATATTTT.

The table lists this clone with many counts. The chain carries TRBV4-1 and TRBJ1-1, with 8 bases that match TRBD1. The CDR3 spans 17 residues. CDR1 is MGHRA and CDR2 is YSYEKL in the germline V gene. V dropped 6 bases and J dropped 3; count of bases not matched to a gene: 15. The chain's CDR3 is CASRPLTLGQEDTEAFF. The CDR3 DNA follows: TGCGCCAGCAGACCACTTACCCTGGGACAGGAGGACACTGAAGCTTTCTTT.

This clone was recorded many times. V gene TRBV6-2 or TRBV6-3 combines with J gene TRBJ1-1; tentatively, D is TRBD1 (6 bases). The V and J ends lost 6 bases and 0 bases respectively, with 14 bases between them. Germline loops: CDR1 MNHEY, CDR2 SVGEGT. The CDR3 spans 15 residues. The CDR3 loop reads CASRPFNRVNTEAFF. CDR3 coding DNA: TGTGCCAGCAGACCTTTTAACAGGGTGAACACTGAAGCTTTCTTT.

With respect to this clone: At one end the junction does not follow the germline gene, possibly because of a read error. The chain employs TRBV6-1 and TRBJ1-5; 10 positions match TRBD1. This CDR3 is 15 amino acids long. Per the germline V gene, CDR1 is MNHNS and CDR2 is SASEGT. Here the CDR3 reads CASIPFGQGGQPQHF. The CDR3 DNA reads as TGCGCCAGCATACCTTTTGGACAGGGGGGACAGCCCCAGCATTTT.

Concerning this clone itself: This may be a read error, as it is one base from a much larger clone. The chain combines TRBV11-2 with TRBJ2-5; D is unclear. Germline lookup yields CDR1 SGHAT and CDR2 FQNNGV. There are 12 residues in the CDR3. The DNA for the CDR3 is TGTGCCAGCAGCTTTAATTCAGAGACCCAGCACTTC. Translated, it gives CASSFNSETQHF.

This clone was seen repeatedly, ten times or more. The CDR3 coding sequence is TGTGCCTGGACGACCCTTACACTTCTGGGAGAGACCCAGTACTTC. Residues: CAWTTLTLLGETQYF. V and J are TRBV30 and TRBJ2-5; no definite D call. With 4 bases removed from V and 4 bases from J, the gap between germline ends came to 19 bases. The CDR3 contains 15 residues. Germline values: CDR1 GTSNPN, CDR2 SVGIG (reference sequence).

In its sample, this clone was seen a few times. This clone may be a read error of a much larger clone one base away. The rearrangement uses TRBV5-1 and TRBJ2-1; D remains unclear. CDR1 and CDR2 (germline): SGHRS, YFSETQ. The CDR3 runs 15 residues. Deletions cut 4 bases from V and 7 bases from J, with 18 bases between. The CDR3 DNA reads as TGCGCCAGCAGCCTTTCCGACACCCCGGCGAATGAGCAGTTCTTC. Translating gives CASSLSDTPANEQFF.

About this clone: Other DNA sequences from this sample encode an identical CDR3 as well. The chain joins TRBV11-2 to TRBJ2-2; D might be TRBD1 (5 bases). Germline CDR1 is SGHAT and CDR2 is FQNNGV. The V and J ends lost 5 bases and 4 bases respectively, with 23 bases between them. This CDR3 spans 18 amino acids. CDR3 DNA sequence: TGTGCCAGCAGCCCACATCCCGGAAGGGGTGCCTCCACCGGGGAGCTGTTTTTT. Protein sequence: CASSPHPGRGASTGELFF.

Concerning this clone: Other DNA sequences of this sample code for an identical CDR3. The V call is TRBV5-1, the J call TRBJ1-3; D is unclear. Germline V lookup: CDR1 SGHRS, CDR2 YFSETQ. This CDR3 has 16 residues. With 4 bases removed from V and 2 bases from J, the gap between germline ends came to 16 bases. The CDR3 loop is CASSVSGGEAGNTIYF. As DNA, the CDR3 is TGCGCCAGCAGCGTATCGGGTGGGGAGGCTGGAAACACCATATATTTT.

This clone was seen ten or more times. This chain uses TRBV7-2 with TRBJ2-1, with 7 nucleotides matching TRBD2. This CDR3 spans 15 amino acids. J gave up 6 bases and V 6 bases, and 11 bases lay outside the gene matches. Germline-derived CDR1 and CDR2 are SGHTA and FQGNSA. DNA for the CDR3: TGTGCCAGCAGGCAGACGGGACTAACCTCCAATGAGCAGTTCTTC. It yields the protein CASRQTGLTSNEQFF.

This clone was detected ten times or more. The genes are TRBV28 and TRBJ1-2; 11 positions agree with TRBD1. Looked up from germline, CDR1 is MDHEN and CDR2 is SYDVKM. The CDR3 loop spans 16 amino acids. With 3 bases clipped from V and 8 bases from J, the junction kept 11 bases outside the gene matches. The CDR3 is CASSFPPGQGANGYTF. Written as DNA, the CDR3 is TGTGCCAGCAGTTTCCCCCCCGGACAGGGGGCTAACGGCTACACCTTC.

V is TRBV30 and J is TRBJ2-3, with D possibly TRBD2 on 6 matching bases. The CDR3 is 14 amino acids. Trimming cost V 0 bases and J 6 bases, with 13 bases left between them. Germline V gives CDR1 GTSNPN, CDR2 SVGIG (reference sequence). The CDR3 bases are TGTGCCTGGAGTGTATCGGGAGAGTCGGATACGCAGTATTTT. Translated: CAWSVSGESDTQYF.

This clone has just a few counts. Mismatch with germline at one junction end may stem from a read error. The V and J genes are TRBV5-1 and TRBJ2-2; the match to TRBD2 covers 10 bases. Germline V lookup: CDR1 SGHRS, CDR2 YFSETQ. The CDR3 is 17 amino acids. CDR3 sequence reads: CASSLSGTSVTTGELLF. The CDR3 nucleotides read TGCGCCAGCAGCTTGAGTGGGACTAGCGTCACCACAGGGGAGCTGCTTTTT. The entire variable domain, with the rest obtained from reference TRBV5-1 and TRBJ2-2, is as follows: KAGVTQTPRYLIKTRGQQVTLSCSPISGHRSVSWYQQTPGQGLQFLFEYFSETQRNKGNFPGRFSGRQFSNSRSEMNVSTLELGDSALYLCASSLSGTSVTTGELLFGEGSRLTVL.

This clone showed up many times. The CDR3 coding sequence is TGCAGTCCTGGGACTATGGGCACGAATGAGCAGTTCTTC. It encodes CSPGTMGTNEQFF. The chain uses TRBV20-1 and TRBJ2-1, with TRBD2 identical over 7 bases. This CDR3 has 13 amino acids. After removal of 8 bases from V and 7 bases from J, the junction contained 11 bases not matched to a gene. Germline assignment: CDR1 DFQATT and CDR2 SNEGSKA (reference sequence).

The CDR3 spells CASSLGWSYEQYF. The CDR3 DNA is TGTGCCAGCAGCTTGGGGTGGTCCTACGAGCAGTACTTC. The gene calls are TRBV12-3 or TRBV12-4 and TRBJ2-7, with D unresolved. The V gene lost 6 bases and the J gene lost 1 base, with 10 bases spanning the gap. CDR3 size: 13 residues.

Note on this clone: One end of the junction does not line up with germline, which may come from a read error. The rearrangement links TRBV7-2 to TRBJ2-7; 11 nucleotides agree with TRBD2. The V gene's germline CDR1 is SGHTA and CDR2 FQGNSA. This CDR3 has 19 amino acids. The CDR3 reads CAISLALPGLAVASYEQYF. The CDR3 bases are TGTGCCATCAGCTTAGCGCTCCCGGGACTAGCGGTGGCCTCCTACGAGCAGTACTTC.

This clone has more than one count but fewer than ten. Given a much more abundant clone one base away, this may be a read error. Written as DNA, the CDR3 is TGTGCCAGCAGTTTACCTGTGAGGTGGAACTATGGCTACACCTTC. Amino acid sequence: CASSLPVRWNYGYTF. The chain is built from TRBV28 and TRBJ1-2; D gene unclear. The germline V gene has CDR1 MDHEN and CDR2 SYDVKM. The CDR3 has 15 residues. The V end was cut by 2 bases, the J end by 2 bases, with 12 bases between.

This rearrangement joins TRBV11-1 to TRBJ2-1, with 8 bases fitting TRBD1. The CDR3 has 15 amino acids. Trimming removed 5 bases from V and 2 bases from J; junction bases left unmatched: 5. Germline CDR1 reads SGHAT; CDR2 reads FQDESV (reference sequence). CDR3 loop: CASSTQGVPYNEQFF. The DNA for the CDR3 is TGTGCCAGCAGCACACAGGGGGTACCCTACAATGAGCAGTTCTTC.

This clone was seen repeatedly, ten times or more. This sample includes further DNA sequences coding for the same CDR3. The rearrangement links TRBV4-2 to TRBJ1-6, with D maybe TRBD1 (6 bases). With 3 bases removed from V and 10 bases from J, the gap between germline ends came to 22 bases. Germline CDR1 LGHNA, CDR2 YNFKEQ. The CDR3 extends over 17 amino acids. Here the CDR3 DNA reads TGTGCCAGCAGCCATCCCCGGGACACCGGCGAGGCCTCACCCCTCCACTTT. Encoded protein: CASSHPRDTGEASPLHF.

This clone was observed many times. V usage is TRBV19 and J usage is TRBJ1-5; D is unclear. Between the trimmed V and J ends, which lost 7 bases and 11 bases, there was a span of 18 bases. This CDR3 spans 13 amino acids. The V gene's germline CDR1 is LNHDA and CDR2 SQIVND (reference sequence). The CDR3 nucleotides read TGTGCCAGTATCAAAGGTCCAGCTTCAGCCCAGCATTTT. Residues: CASIKGPASAQHF.

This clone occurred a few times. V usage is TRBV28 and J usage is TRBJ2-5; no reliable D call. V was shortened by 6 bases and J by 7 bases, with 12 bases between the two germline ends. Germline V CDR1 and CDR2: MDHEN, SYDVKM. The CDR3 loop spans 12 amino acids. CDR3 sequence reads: CASSDPLGTQYF. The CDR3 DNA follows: TGTGCCAGCAGCGACCCTTTGGGGACCCAGTACTTC.

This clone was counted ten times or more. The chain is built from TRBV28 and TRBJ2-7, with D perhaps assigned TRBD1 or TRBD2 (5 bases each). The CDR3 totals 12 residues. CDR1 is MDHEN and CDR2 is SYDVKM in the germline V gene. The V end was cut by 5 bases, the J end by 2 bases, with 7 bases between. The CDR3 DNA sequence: TGTGCCAGCAGTAGGGACGCCTACGAGCAGTACTTC. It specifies CASSRDAYEQYF.

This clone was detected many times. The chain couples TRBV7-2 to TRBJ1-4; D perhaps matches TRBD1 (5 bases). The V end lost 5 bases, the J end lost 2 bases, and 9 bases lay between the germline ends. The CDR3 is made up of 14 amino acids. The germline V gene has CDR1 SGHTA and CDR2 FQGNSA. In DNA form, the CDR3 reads TGTGCCAGCAGCCCAGGGAGGACTAATGAAAAACTGTTTTTT. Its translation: CASSPGRTNEKLFF.